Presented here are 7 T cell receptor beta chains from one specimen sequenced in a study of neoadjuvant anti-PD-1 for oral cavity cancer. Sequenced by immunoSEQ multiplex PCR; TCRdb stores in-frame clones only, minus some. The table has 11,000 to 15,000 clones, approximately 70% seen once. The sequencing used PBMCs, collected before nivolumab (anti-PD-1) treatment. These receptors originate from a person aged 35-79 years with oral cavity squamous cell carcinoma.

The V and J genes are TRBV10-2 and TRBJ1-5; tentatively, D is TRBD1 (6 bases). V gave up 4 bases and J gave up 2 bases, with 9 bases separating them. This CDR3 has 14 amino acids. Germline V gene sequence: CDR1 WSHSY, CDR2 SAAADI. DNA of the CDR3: TGCGCCAGCAGTGGGGCAGGGGGCAATCAGCCCCAGCATTTT. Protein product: CASSGAGGNQPQHF.

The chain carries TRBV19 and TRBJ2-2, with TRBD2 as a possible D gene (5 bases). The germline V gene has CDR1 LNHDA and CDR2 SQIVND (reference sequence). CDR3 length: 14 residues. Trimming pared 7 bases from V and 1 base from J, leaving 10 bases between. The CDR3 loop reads CASTPGMNTGELFF. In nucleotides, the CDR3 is TGTGCCAGTACCCCGGGAATGAACACCGGGGAGCTGTTTTTT.

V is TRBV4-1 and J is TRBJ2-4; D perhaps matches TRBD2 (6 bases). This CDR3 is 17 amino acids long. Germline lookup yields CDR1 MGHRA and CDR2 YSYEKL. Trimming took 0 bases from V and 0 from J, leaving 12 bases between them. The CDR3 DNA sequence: TGCGCCAGCAGCCAAGATAGGGTAGCGGTAGCCAAAAACATTCAGTACTTC. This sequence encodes CASSQDRVAVAKNIQYF.

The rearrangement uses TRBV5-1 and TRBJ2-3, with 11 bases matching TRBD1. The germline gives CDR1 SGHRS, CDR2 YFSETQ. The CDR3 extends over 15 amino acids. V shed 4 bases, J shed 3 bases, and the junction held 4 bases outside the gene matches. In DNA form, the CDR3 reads TGCGCCAGCAGCCCAGGACAGGGGGCTACAGATACGCAGTATTTT. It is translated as CASSPGQGATDTQYF.

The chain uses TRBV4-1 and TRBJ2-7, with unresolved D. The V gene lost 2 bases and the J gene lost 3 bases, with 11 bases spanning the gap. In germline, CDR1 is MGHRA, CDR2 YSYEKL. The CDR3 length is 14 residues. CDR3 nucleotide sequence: TGCGCCAGCAGCCAATTTTTCACGAGCTACGAGCAGTACTTC. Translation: CASSQFFTSYEQYF.

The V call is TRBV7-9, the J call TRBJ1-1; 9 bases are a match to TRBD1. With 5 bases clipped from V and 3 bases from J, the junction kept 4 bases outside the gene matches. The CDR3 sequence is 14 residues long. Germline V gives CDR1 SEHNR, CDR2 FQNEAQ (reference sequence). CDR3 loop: CASSPWTGDTEAFF. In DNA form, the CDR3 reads TGTGCCAGCAGCCCTTGGACAGGGGACACTGAAGCTTTCTTT. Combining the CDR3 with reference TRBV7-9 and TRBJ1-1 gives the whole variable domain DTGVSQNPRHKITKRGQNVTFRCDPISEHNRLYWYRQTLGQGPEFLTYFQNEAQLEKSRLLSDRFSAERPKGSFSTLEIQRTEQGDSAMYLCASSPWTGDTEAFFGQGTRLTVV.

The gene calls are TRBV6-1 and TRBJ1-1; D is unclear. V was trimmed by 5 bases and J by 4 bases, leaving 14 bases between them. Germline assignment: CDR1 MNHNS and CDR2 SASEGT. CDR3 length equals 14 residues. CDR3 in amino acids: CASSIPGSGTEAFF. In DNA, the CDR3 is TGTGCCAGCAGTATCCCCGGGAGTGGCACTGAAGCTTTCTTT.